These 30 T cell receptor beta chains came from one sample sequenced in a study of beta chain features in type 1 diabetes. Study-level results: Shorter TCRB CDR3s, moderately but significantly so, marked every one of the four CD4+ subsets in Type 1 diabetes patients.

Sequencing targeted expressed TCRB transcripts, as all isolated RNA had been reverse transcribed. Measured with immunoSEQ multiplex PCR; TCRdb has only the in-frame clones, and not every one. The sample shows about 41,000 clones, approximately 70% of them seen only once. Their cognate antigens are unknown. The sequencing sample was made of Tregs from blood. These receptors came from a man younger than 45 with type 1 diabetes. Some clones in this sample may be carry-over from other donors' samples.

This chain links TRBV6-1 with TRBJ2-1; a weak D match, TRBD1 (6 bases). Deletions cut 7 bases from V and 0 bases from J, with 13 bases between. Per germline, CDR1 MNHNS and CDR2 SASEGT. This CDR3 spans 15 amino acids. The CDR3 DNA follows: TGTGCCAGCACCTCCAGGGGAAGCTCCTACAATGAGCAGTTCTTC. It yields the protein CASTSRGSSYNEQFF.

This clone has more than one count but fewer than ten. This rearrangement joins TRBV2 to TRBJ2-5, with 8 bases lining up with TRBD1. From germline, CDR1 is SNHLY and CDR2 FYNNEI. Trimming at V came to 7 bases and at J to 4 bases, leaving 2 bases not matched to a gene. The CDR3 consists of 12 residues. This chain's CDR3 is CASTGTGETQYF. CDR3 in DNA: TGTGCCAGCACCGGGACAGGAGAGACCCAGTACTTC.

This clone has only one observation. CDR3 in DNA: TGTGCCAGCAGCTCACAAGCGGGGGTATACGAGCAGTACTTC. Amino acids: CASSSQAGVYEQYF. V usage is TRBV11-1 and J usage is TRBJ2-7, with 8 bases fitting TRBD2. V shed 4 bases, J shed 4 bases, and the junction held 6 bases outside the gene matches. The CDR3 runs to 14 residues. Germline lookup yields CDR1 SGHAT and CDR2 FQDESV (reference sequence).

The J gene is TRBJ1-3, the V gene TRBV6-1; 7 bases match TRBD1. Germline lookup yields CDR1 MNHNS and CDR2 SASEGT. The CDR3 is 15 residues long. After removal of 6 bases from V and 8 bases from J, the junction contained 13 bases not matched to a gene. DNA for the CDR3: TGTGCCAGCAGATCCCGCGGGACAGTGAGAGACACCATATATTTT. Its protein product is CASRSRGTVRDTIYF.

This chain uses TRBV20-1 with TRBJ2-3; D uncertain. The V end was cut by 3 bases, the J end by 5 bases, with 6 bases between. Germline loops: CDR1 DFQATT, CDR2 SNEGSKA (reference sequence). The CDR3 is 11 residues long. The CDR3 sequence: CSARYLDTQYF. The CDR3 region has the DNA TGCAGTGCTAGGTACTTAGATACGCAGTATTTT.

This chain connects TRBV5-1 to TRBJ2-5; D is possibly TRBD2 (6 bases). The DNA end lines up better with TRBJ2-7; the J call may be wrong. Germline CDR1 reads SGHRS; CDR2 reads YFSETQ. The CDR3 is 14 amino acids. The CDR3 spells CASGEGGEPYEQYF. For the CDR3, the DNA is TGCGCCAGCGGAGAAGGCGGGGAGCCCTACGAGCAGTACTTC.

The CDR3, as DNA: TGTGCCAGCAGTTACCCGGACAGGGGCGATCAGCCCCAGCATTTT. This translates into CASSYPDRGDQPQHF. The chain has TRBV6-6 and TRBJ1-5; 9 positions agree with TRBD1. V lost 2 bases and J lost 5; bases outside the gene matches: 4. CDR1 and CDR2 (germline): MNHNY, SVGAGI (reference sequence). The CDR3 is 15 residues long.

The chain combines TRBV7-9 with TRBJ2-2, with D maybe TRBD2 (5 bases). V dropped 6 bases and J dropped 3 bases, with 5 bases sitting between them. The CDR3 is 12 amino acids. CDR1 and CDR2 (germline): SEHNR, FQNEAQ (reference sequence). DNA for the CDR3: TGTGCCAGCAGGAGGGACACCGGGGAGCTGTTTTTT. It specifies CASRRDTGELFF.

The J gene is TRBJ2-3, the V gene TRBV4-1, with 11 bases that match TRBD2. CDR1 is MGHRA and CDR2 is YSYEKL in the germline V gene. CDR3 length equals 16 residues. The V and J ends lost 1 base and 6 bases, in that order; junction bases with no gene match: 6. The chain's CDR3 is CASSQGLAGRGDTQYF. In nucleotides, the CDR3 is TGCGCCAGCAGCCAAGGACTAGCGGGGCGGGGGGATACGCAGTATTTT.

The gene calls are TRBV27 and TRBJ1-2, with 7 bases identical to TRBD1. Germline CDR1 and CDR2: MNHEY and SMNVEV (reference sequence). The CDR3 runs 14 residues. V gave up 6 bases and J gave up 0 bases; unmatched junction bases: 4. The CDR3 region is CASRGTAANYGYTF. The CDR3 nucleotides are TGTGCCAGCAGGGGGACAGCAGCTAACTATGGCTACACCTTC.

The CDR3 DNA is TGTGCCAGTAGTGTACGGTATAATGAGCAGTTCTTC. Amino acid sequence: CASSVRYNEQFF. This rearrangement joins TRBV19 to TRBJ2-1; D remains unclear. Germline assignment: CDR1 LNHDA and CDR2 SQIVND (reference sequence). V was shortened by 5 bases and J by 7 bases, with 9 bases between the two germline ends. CDR3 size: 12 residues.

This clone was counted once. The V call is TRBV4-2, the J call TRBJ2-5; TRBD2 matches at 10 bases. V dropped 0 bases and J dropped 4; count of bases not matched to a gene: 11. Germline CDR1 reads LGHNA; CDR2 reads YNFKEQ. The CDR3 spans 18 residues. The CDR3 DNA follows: TGTGCCAGCAGCCAAGATCTAGTCAGCGGGGGGGCGCCAGAGACCCAGTACTTC. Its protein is CASSQDLVSGGAPETQYF.

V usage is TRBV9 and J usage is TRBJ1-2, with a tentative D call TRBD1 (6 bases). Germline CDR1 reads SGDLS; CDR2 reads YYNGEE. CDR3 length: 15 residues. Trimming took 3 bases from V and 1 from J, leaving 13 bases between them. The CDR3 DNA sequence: TGTGCCAGCAGCGCACAACAGGGATATAACTATGGCTACACCTTC. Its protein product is CASSAQQGYNYGYTF.

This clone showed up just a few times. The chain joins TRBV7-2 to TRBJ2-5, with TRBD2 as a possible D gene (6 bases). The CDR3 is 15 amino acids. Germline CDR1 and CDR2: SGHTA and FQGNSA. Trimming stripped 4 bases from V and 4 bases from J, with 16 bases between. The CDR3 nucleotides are TGTGCCAGCAGCTCCTATTTGTGGGAGGTAGAGACCCAGTACTTC. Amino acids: CASSSYLWEVETQYF.

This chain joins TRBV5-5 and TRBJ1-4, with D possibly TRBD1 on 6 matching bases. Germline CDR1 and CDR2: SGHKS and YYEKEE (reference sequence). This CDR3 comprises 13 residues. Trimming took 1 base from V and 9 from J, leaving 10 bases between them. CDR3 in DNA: TGTGCCAGCAGCTTGTGGCGGGGGCAAAAACTGTTTTTT. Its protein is CASSLWRGQKLFF. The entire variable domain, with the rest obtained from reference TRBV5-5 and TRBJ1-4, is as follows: DAGVTQSPTHLIKTRGQQVTLRCSPISGHKSVSWYQQVLGQGPQFIFQYYEKEERGRGNFPDRFSARQFPNYSSELNVNALLLGDSALYLCASSLWRGQKLFFGSGTQLSVL.

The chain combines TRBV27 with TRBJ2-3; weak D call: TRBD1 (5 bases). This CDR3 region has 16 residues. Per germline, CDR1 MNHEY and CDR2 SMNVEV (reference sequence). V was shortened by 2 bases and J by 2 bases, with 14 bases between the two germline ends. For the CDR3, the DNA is TGTGCCAGCAGTTTAGGGGCTTCCAGGGACACAGATACGCAGTATTTT. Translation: CASSLGASRDTDTQYF.

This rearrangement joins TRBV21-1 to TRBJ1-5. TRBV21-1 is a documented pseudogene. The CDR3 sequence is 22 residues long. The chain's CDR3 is CASSMTLRSQAGNKYYNQPQHF. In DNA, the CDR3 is TGTGCCAGCAGCATGACTCTTCGGTCACAGGCGGGAAACAAATACTACAATCAGCCCCAGCATTTT.

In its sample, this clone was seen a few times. CDR3 nucleotides: TGCGCCAGCAGCTTGGATCGGTATGCCCGGGCTGGGGCCAACGTCCTGACTTTC. Protein: CASSLDRYARAGANVLTF. The V call is TRBV5-1, the J call TRBJ2-6; no clear D gene. This CDR3 spans 18 amino acids. V lost 0 bases and J lost 2, with 15 bases in between. Germline assignment: CDR1 SGHRS and CDR2 YFSETQ.

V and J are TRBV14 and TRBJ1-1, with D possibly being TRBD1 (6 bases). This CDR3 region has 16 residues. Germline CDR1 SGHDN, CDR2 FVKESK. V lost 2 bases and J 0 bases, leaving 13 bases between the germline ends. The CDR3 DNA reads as TGTGCCAGCAGCCAATACGGGACAAAAATGAACACTGAAGCTTTCTTT. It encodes CASSQYGTKMNTEAFF.

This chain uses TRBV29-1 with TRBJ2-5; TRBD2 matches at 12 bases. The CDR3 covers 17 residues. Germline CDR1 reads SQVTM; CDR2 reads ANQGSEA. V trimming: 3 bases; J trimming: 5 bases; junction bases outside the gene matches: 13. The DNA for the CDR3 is TGCAGCGTTGACCCTACCCCGCTAGCGGGGGGGCTGGAGACCCAGTACTTC. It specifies CSVDPTPLAGGLETQYF.

CDR3 residues: CAGGGSPVTDTQYF. The CDR3 nucleotides are TGTGCCGGTGGGGGGTCACCGGTCACAGATACGCAGTATTTT. The rearrangement links TRBV28 to TRBJ2-3; TRBD2 is a possible D gene (6 bases). Germline CDR1 reads MDHEN; CDR2 reads SYDVKM. Trimming removed 11 bases from V and 2 bases from J, with 17 bases in between. The CDR3 length is 14 residues.

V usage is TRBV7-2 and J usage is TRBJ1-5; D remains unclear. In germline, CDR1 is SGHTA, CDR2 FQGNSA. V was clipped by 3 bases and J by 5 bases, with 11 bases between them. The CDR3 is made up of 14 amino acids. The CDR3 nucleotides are TGTGCCAGCAGCTTGAGATCGGTTGATCAGCCCCAGCATTTT. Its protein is CASSLRSVDQPQHF.

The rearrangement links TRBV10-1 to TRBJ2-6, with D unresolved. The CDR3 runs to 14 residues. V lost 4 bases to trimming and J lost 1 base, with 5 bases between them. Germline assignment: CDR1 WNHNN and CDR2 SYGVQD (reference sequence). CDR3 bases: TGCGCCAGCAGTGCCAGATCTGGGGCCAACGTCCTGACTTTC. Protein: CASSARSGANVLTF.

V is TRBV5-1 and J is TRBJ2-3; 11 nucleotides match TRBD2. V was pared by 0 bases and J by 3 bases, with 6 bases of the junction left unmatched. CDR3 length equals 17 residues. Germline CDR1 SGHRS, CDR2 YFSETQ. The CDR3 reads CASSLDGLAGQTDTQYF. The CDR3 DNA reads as TGCGCCAGCAGCTTGGATGGACTAGCGGGTCAAACAGATACGCAGTATTTT.

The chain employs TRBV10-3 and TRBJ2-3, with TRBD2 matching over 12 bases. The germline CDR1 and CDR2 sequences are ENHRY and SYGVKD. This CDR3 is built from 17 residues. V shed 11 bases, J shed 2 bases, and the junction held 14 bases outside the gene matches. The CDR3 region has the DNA TGTGCCTCCCGAACTAGCGGGGGGACTACGAACACAGATACGCAGTATTTT. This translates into CASRTSGGTTNTDTQYF.

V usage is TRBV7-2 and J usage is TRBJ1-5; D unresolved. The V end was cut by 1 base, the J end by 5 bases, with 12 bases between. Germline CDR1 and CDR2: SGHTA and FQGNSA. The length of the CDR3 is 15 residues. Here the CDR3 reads CASSLGPSGYQPQHF. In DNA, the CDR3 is TGTGCCAGCAGCTTAGGACCTTCAGGCTATCAGCCCCAGCATTTT.

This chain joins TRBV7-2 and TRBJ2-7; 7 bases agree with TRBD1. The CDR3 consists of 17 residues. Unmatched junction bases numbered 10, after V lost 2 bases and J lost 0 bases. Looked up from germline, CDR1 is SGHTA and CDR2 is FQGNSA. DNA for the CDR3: TGTGCCAGCAGCTTACCTTTTGGACAGGAGTACTCCTACGAGCAGTACTTC. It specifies CASSLPFGQEYSYEQYF.

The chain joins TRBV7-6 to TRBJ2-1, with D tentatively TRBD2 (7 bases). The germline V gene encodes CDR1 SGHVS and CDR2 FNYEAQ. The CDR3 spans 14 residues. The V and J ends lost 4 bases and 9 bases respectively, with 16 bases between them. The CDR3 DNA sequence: TGTGCCAGCAGCTCAGCTCGGGGGGCTAGTGAGCAGTTCTTC. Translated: CASSSARGASEQFF.

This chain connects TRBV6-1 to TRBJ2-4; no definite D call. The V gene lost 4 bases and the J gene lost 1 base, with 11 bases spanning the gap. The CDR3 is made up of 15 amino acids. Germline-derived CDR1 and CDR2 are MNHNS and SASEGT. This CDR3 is CASSGIVAAKNIQYF. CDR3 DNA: TGTGCCAGCAGTGGGATAGTAGCTGCCAAAAACATTCAGTACTTC.

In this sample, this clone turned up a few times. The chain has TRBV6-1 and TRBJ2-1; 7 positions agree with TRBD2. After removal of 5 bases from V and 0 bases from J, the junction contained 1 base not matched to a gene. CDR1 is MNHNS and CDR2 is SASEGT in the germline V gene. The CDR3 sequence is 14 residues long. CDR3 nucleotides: TGTGCCAGCAGTCGGGACTACTCCTACAATGAGCAGTTCTTC. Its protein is CASSRDYSYNEQFF.